These 25 T cell receptor beta chains were sequenced from one sample in a study of CD8+ T cells in alopecia areata. Following RNA extraction, reverse transcription yielded cDNA that acted as the sequencing template. The method was immunoSEQ multiplex PCR; TCRdb's version includes in-frame clones alone and lacks a portion of them. Of about 180,000 clones listed, more than 60% are singletons. The sequencing here drew on CD4+ T cells sorted from blood, taken at week 0. The receptor source for this set is a human donor with alopecia areata.

This chain uses TRBV2 with TRBJ2-2; possible D gene TRBD2, 6 bases. The V end was cut by 7 bases, the J end by 1 base, with 10 bases between. Germline CDR1 SNHLY, CDR2 FYNNEI. The CDR3 length is 14 residues. Written as DNA, the CDR3 is TGTGCCAGCAATGGACTACAGAACACCGGGGAGCTGTTTTTT. Protein sequence: CASNGLQNTGELFF.

V gene TRBV25-1 combines with J gene TRBJ2-7, with TRBD1 matching 9 bases. Per the germline V gene, CDR1 is MGHDK and CDR2 is SYGVNS. The ends lost 5 bases at V and 4 bases at J; junction bases unmatched: 15. The CDR3 runs 17 residues. CDR3 nucleotides: TGTGCCAGCAGTCCTACGACCCTTGGGACAGGGTTATACGAGCAGTACTTC. As protein: CASSPTTLGTGLYEQYF.

The CDR3 region is CASSTGTAYNSPLHF. The CDR3 DNA follows: TGTGCCAGCAGCACCGGGACAGCCTATAATTCACCCCTCCACTTT. The rearrangement uses TRBV11-2 and TRBJ1-6; TRBD1 matches at 7 bases. CDR1 and CDR2 (germline): SGHAT, FQNNGV. There are 15 residues in the CDR3. The J segment lost 2 bases and the V segment lost 5 bases, leaving 3 bases of the junction unmatched.

The V and J genes are TRBV2 and TRBJ2-7, with D tentatively TRBD2 (5 bases). V was trimmed by 3 bases and J by 12 bases, leaving 15 bases between them. Looked up from germline, CDR1 is SNHLY and CDR2 is FYNNEI. This CDR3 comprises 12 residues. The CDR3 sequence: CASSDERAEGYF. The CDR3 coding sequence is TGTGCCAGCAGTGATGAAAGAGCTGAGGGGTACTTC.

This clone showed up just a few times. J is TRBJ2-1 and V is TRBV27; tentative D call: TRBD2 (7 bases). V gave up 7 bases and J gave up 8 bases, with 21 bases separating them. Germline CDR1 reads MNHEY; CDR2 reads SMNVEV (reference sequence). The CDR3 has 15 amino acids. The CDR3 reads CASTDLGGGLDEQFF. The CDR3 coding sequence is TGTGCCAGCACCGATCTTGGGGGGGGGCTCGATGAGCAGTTCTTC.

The chain joins TRBV7-2 to TRBJ2-7; 9 bases are shared with TRBD1. This CDR3 contains 13 residues. Germline CDR1 is SGHTA and CDR2 is FQGNSA. Trimming removed 8 bases from V and 0 bases from J; junction bases left unmatched: 2. The CDR3 region has the DNA TGTGCCAGCCGGGACAGGGTCTCCTACGAGCAGTACTTC. Amino acids: CASRDRVSYEQYF.

This rearrangement joins TRBV7-2 to TRBJ1-1; D call uncertain. The CDR3 totals 14 residues. Trimming left V 3 bases short and J 0 bases short, with 8 bases between. CDR1 is SGHTA, CDR2 FQGNSA, per germline. CDR3 bases: TGTGCCAGCAGCTTGGATACGGTGAACACTGAAGCTTTCTTT. It specifies CASSLDTVNTEAFF.

This clone was picked up a small number of times. V is TRBV11-2 and J is TRBJ1-2; D is perhaps TRBD1 (5 bases). CDR1 and CDR2 from the germline V gene are SGHAT and FQNNGV. This CDR3 spans 14 amino acids. The germline V and J ends were trimmed by 4 bases and 6 bases, with 15 bases remaining between them. DNA of the CDR3: TGTGCCAGCAGCTCGACGGGATCAGGGAATGGCTACACCTTC. Translation: CASSSTGSGNGYTF.

The chain joins TRBV4-3 to TRBJ2-3; possibly TRBD1 for D (6 bases). CDR1 LGHNA and CDR2 YSLEER come from the germline V gene. V lost 0 bases and J 5 bases, leaving 21 bases between the germline ends. This CDR3 region has 18 residues. CDR3 sequence reads: CASSQDRPAGVLLDTQYF. The CDR3 DNA is TGCGCCAGCAGCCAAGATCGCCCGGCAGGGGTATTGTTAGATACGCAGTATTTT.

V usage is TRBV5-4 and J usage is TRBJ2-3, with D unclear. Trimming removed 3 bases at V and 5 bases at J, with 7 bases between. Germline loops: CDR1 SGHNT, CDR2 YYREEE (reference sequence). The length of the CDR3 is 12 residues. The CDR3 sequence: CASSSQGDTQYF. As DNA, the CDR3 is TGTGCCAGCAGCTCACAAGGAGATACGCAGTATTTT.

The chain carries TRBV11-2 and TRBJ2-7, with unresolved D. Germline loops: CDR1 SGHAT, CDR2 FQNNGV. The ends were cut back, 8 bases at V and 3 bases at J, with 14 bases in the middle. CDR3 size: 13 residues. The CDR3 region has the DNA TGTGCCAGCTCTAAGGACCGAGTCTACGAGCAGTACTTC. Its translation is CASSKDRVYEQYF.

CDR3 in amino acids: CAWGGRRLRRDYGYTF. In DNA, the CDR3 is TGTGCCTGGGGTGGGAGGAGACTCCGACGCGACTATGGCTACACCTTC. This rearrangement joins TRBV30 to TRBJ1-2, with unresolved D. This CDR3 is built from 16 residues. Germline loops: CDR1 GTSNPN, CDR2 SVGIG (reference sequence). V was cut by 5 bases and J by 3 bases, with 22 bases left in between. Variable domain in full (rest from reference TRBV30 and TRBJ1-2): SQTIHQWPATLVQPVGSPLSLECTVEGTSNPNLYWYRQAAGRGLQLLFYSVGIGQISSEVPQNLSASRPQDRQFILSSKKLLLSDSGFYLCAWGGRRLRRDYGYTFGSGTRLTVV.

This clone showed up just a few times. The chain combines TRBV30 with TRBJ1-5, with 9 bases aligning to TRBD1. Germline-derived CDR1 and CDR2 are GTSNPN and SVGIG (reference sequence). The CDR3 runs 15 residues. Unmatched junction bases numbered 5, after V lost 0 bases and J lost 5 bases. The CDR3 bases are TGTGCCTGGAGTGTGGGGACAGGGAGGGATCAGCCCCAGCATTTT. This encodes CAWSVGTGRDQPQHF.

The rearrangement uses TRBV29-1 and TRBJ2-6; no clear D. This CDR3 spans 16 amino acids. Germline V gene data show CDR1 as SQVTM and CDR2 as ANQGSEA. V was shortened by 3 bases and J by 0 bases, with 12 bases between the two germline ends. DNA for the CDR3: TGCAGCGTTGATTTCGGCAGACGCTCTGGGGCCAACGTCCTGACTTTC. This gives the protein CSVDFGRRSGANVLTF.

This chain connects TRBV11-2 to TRBJ1-1; D is uncertain. Trimming shortened V by 0 bases and J by 11 bases, and 13 bases separated the two germline ends. The CDR3 is made up of 13 amino acids. The germline gives CDR1 SGHAT, CDR2 FQNNGV. CDR3 loop: CASSLDRLEMAFF. In nucleotides, the CDR3 is TGTGCCAGCAGCTTAGATAGACTGGAGATGGCTTTCTTT.

The rearrangement joins TRBV11-2 to TRBJ1-2, with D maybe TRBD1 (6 bases). This CDR3 is 15 amino acids long. The germline CDR1 and CDR2 sequences are SGHAT and FQNNGV. V was shortened by 6 bases and J by 6 bases, with 20 bases between the two germline ends. CDR3 amino acids: CASRSARTVLDGYTF. The CDR3 coding sequence is TGTGCCAGCAGATCTGCCCGGACAGTTCTCGATGGCTACACCTTC. Combining the CDR3 with reference TRBV11-2 and TRBJ1-2 gives the whole variable domain EAGVAQSPRYKIIEKRQSVAFWCNPISGHATLYWYQQILGQGPKLLIQFQNNGVVDDSQLPKDRFSAERLKGVDSTLKIQPAKLEDSAVYLCASRSARTVLDGYTFGSGTRLTVV.

V gene TRBV29-1 combines with J gene TRBJ2-7; D remains unclear. Germline CDR1 and CDR2: SQVTM and ANQGSEA. The CDR3 extends over 13 amino acids. Trimming cost V 4 bases and J 2 bases, with 12 bases left between them. This CDR3 reads CSVGGQLPYEQYF. The CDR3 DNA follows: TGCAGCGTTGGAGGCCAGCTACCCTACGAGCAGTACTTC.

This rearrangement joins TRBV15 to TRBJ2-5; 8 nucleotides align to TRBD1. The germline gives CDR1 LNHNV, CDR2 YYDKDF (reference sequence). Germline trimming cut 8 bases from V and 1 base from J; bases unmatched to any gene: 0. This CDR3 comprises 12 residues. Here the CDR3 DNA reads TGTGCCACCGGGACAGGCCAAGAGACCCAGTACTTC. The encoded protein is CATGTGQETQYF.

The chain links TRBV7-9 to TRBJ1-2; the D is unclear. With 1 base removed from V and 8 bases from J, the gap between germline ends came to 8 bases. Germline values: CDR1 SEHNR, CDR2 FQNEAQ (reference sequence). The CDR3 has 12 residues. CDR3 in DNA: TGTGCCAGCAGCTTAGAAGGGTCGGGCTACACCTTC. This translates into CASSLEGSGYTF.

Only a few counts were recorded for this clone. The rearrangement uses TRBV4-1 and TRBJ1-2, with 7 nucleotides matching TRBD1. This CDR3 spans 13 amino acids. Germline CDR1 reads MGHRA; CDR2 reads YSYEKL. The junction had 4 bases not matched to a gene; V was cut back by 4 bases and J by 5 bases. CDR3 in DNA: TGCGCCAGCAGCCCGACAGGGATATATGGCTACACCTTC. Protein product: CASSPTGIYGYTF.

Regarding this clone: At one end the junction does not follow the germline gene, possibly because of a read error. V and J are TRBV10-3 and TRBJ1-2; D gene uncertain. Germline V gene data show CDR1 as ENHRY and CDR2 as SYGVKD. This CDR3 comprises 12 residues. The CDR3 DNA is TGTGCCATCAGTGAGACGACACGAGACTTGATCTTC. As protein: CAISETTRDLIF.

The V gene is TRBV5-1, the J gene TRBJ2-5; the D gene is possibly TRBD2 (6 bases). Germline V CDR1 and CDR2: SGHRS, YFSETQ. Trimming removed 3 bases from V and 5 bases from J, with 11 bases in between. This CDR3 has 13 residues. The CDR3 region has the DNA TGCGCCAGCAGCTCAGGACGGGGGGAGACCCAGTACTTC. This gives the protein CASSSGRGETQYF.

The table lists this clone with a few counts. The rearrangement links TRBV7-7 to TRBJ1-1; D is unclear. This CDR3 has 13 residues. V lost 0 bases and J 5 bases, leaving 7 bases between the germline ends. Germline V gene data show CDR1 as SSHAT and CDR2 as FNYEAQ (reference sequence). CDR3 DNA: TGTGCCAGCAGCTTAGCGGTTGCGACTGAAGCTTTCTTT. This sequence encodes CASSLAVATEAFF. The variable domain in full, with the rest retrieved from reference TRBV7-7 and TRBJ1-1, is GAGVSQSPRYKVTKRGQDVTLRCDPISSHATLYWYQQALGQGPEFLTYFNYEAQPDKSGLPSDRFSAERPEGSISTLTIQRTEQRDSAMYRCASSLAVATEAFFGQGTRLTVV.

This clone has only one observation. This chain joins TRBV30 and TRBJ2-5; D gene uncertain. Germline CDR1 is GTSNPN and CDR2 is SVGIG (reference sequence). This CDR3 is 14 amino acids long. Trimming removed 0 bases at V and 4 bases at J, with 12 bases between. DNA of the CDR3: TGTGCCTGGAGTGTTATAGTCGGCGGAGAGACCCAGTACTTC. Protein: CAWSVIVGGETQYF. The full variable domain, completed using reference TRBV30 and TRBJ2-5, is SQTIHQWPATLVQPVGSPLSLECTVEGTSNPNLYWYRQAAGRGLQLLFYSVGIGQISSEVPQNLSASRPQDRQFILSSKKLLLSDSGFYLCAWSVIVGGETQYFGPGTRLLVL.

V is TRBV9 and J is TRBJ2-5, with D unresolved. The germline V gene encodes CDR1 SGDLS and CDR2 YYNGEE. The CDR3 is made up of 14 amino acids. The ends were cut back, 0 bases at V and 4 bases at J, with 10 bases in the middle. The CDR3 DNA is TGTGCCAGCAGCGTAGATGGCTCGGGAGAGACCCAGTACTTC. Amino acids: CASSVDGSGETQYF.